These 15 T cell receptor beta chains originate from one sample sequenced in a study of T cells in Graves' hyperthyroidism and ophthalmopathy. TCR beta CDR3 region amplification was performed from RNA transcripts. A set of HTBI primers served as the primers for a first-round RT-PCR of the TCR CDR3. Each CDR3 protein gets one entry after TCRdb re-called the multiplex PCR reads with MiXCR. The sample lists 500,000 to 800,000 distinct CDR3 sequences, around 13% occurring once. Sequenced input: blood. The source is a woman aged 45 to 65 with Graves' ophthalmopathy.

This rearrangement joins TRBV5-1 to TRBJ2-3; TRBD2 matches at 13 bases. Germline V gene sequence: CDR1 SGHRS, CDR2 YFSETQ. The V gene end was trimmed by 6 bases and the J gene end by 6 bases; junction bases not matched to a gene: 7. The CDR3 runs 15 residues. CDR3 sequence (DNA): TGCGCCAGCACCCGACTAGCGGGAGGATCGGATACGCAGTATTTT. Its protein product is CASTRLAGGSDTQYF. Full variable domain (missing parts from reference TRBV5-1 and TRBJ2-3): KAGVTQTPRYLIKTRGQQVTLSCSPISGHRSVSWYQQTPGQGLQFLFEYFSETQRNKGNFPGRFSGRQFSNSRSEMNVSTLELGDSALYLCASTRLAGGSDTQYFGPGTRLTVL.

This clonotype was recorded a few times. This clone may be a read error of a much larger clone one base away. The J gene is TRBJ1-2, the V gene TRBV7-8; TRBD1 matches 7 bases. CDR1 and CDR2 from the germline V gene are SGHVS and FQNEAQ. The CDR3 length is 14 residues. V lost 5 bases to trimming and J lost 4 bases; unmatched junction nucleotides: 7. CDR3 region: CASSLRQGGYGYTF. CDR3 bases: TGTGCCAGCAGCCTGAGACAGGGAGGCTATGGCTACACCTTC. The variable domain in full, with the rest retrieved from reference TRBV7-8 and TRBJ1-2, is GAGVSQSPRYKVAKRGQDVALRCDPISGHVSLFWYQQALGQGPEFLTYFQNEAQLDKSGLPSDRFFAERPEGSVSTLKIQRTQQEDSAVYLCASSLRQGGYGYTFGSGTRLTVV.

This clonotype was counted ten times or more. V is TRBV28 and J is TRBJ2-5, with D tentatively TRBD1 or TRBD2 (5 bases each). This CDR3 comprises 16 residues. Germline CDR1 and CDR2: MDHEN and SYDVKM. V shed 5 bases and J shed 1 base, with 17 bases lying between them. The CDR3, as DNA: TGTGCCAGCAGTCGAGGGGTCGGCGGGCCCCAAGAGACCCAGTACTTC. This codes for CASSRGVGGPQETQYF.

In its sample, this clonotype was seen many times. V gene TRBV28 combines with J gene TRBJ2-3, with 11 nucleotides matching TRBD1. CDR1 is MDHEN, CDR2 SYDVKM, per germline. V dropped 2 bases and J dropped 3; count of bases not matched to a gene: 7. This CDR3 spans 17 amino acids. DNA for the CDR3: TGTGCCAGCAGTTTAGGGGGGGACAGGGGGTATACAGATACGCAGTATTTT. It codes for CASSLGGDRGYTDTQYF.

The sample holds a few counts of this clonotype. Given a much more abundant clone one base away, this may be a read error. V gene TRBV7-9 combines with J gene TRBJ2-7; D is undetermined. This CDR3 comprises 14 residues. Per the germline V gene, CDR1 is SEHNR and CDR2 is FQNEAQ (reference sequence). CDR3 protein: CAGSFLLGSYEQYF. In DNA, the CDR3 is TGTGCCGGCAGCTTCCTACTGGGCTCCTACGAGCAGTACTTC.

This clonotype is large within its sample. The chain combines TRBV9 with TRBJ2-7, with TRBD2 matching 9 bases. The CDR3 sequence is 17 residues long. The V segment lost 0 bases and the J segment 5 bases; nucleotides outside the gene matches: 12. Germline loops: CDR1 SGDLS, CDR2 YYNGEE. The CDR3 DNA follows: TGTGCCAGCAGCGTAGTAATGGCGGGAGGGCCGATGGACGAGCAGTACTTC. This codes for CASSVVMAGGPMDEQYF.

This clonotype showed up many times. CDR3 sequence (DNA): TGTGCCAGCAGCCGGGTCTTGGGGACTGAAGCTTTCTTT. This encodes CASSRVLGTEAFF. The rearrangement uses TRBV11-2 and TRBJ1-1; D gene uncertain. Trimming stripped 5 bases from V and 5 bases from J, with 12 bases between. This CDR3 spans 13 amino acids. Germline V gene data show CDR1 as SGHAT and CDR2 as FQNNGV.

In regard to this clonotype: This may arise from a read error, as a much more abundant clone is one base away. This chain connects TRBV12-3 or TRBV12-4 to TRBJ1-1; D unresolved. The CDR3 is 13 residues long. The CDR3 loop reads CANSFNMNTEAFF. The CDR3 region has the DNA TGTGCCAACAGTTTCAATATGAACACTGAAGCTTTCTTT.

The table lists this clonotype with many counts. V is TRBV7-8 and J is TRBJ1-2; TRBD1 agrees at 7 bases. The germline V gene has CDR1 SGHVS and CDR2 FQNEAQ. The trim removed 5 bases at V and 2 bases at J, leaving 5 bases unmatched. There are 14 residues in the CDR3. CDR3 nucleotides: TGTGCCAGCAGCCGACAGGGTTTCAACTATGGCTACACCTTC. This codes for CASSRQGFNYGYTF.

V usage is TRBV7-9 and J usage is TRBJ2-7; 12 bases match TRBD2. This CDR3 is built from 16 residues. Germline assignment: CDR1 SEHNR and CDR2 FQNEAQ (reference sequence). Trimming took 2 bases from V and 2 from J; bases not matched to a gene: 4. This CDR3 reads CASSLYGLAGTYEQYF. CDR3 nucleotide sequence: TGTGCCAGCAGCTTATATGGACTAGCGGGAACCTACGAGCAGTACTTC.

On this clonotype: A read error may be the cause here, since a much bigger clone is one base away. V is TRBV11-3 and J is TRBJ1-3; TRBD1 might be the D (5 bases). The length of the CDR3 is 16 residues. V was clipped by 5 bases and J by 0 bases, with 14 bases between them. The germline gives CDR1 SGHNT, CDR2 YENEEA. CDR3 sequence (DNA): TGTGCCAGCAGCGATAGGACATCCGGCTCTGGAAACACCATATATTTT. It specifies CASSDRTSGSGNTIYF.

The rearrangement joins TRBV6-1 to TRBJ1-2; D gene uncertain. This CDR3 is built from 16 residues. V lost 3 bases to trimming and J lost 2 bases, with 16 bases between them. CDR1 and CDR2 (germline): MNHNS, SASEGT. This CDR3 is CASSDVRPGGNYGYTF. DNA for the CDR3: TGTGCCAGCAGTGACGTTCGTCCAGGCGGGAACTATGGCTACACCTTC.

The sample holds a few counts of this clonotype. The chain recombines TRBV9 with TRBJ2-4; TRBD1 matches 10 bases. CDR3 length: 16 amino acids. The germline V gene has CDR1 SGDLS and CDR2 YYNGEE. Losses at the gene ends were 4 bases for V and 3 bases for J; bases not matched to a gene: 7. The CDR3 DNA reads as TGTGCCAGCAGCCTTGACAGGGGGCCAGGCAAAAACATTCAGTACTTC. This translates into CASSLDRGPGKNIQYF.

A few counts support this clonotype. The genes are TRBV5-1 and TRBJ2-7; possible D gene TRBD2, 5 bases. V was clipped by 3 bases and J by 2 bases, with 12 bases between them. The CDR3 consists of 14 residues. The germline V gene has CDR1 SGHRS and CDR2 YFSETQ. CDR3 residues: CASSSAEDPYEQYF. The CDR3 nucleotides read TGCGCCAGCAGCTCAGCGGAGGATCCCTACGAGCAGTACTTC.

This clonotype has only a few counts. The chain couples TRBV5-1 to TRBJ2-7; TRBD2 matches 10 bases. This CDR3 is built from 16 residues. V lost 1 base and J lost 4; bases outside the gene matches: 8. CDR1 and CDR2 from the germline V gene are SGHRS and YFSETQ. The CDR3 bases are TGCGCCAGCAGCTTGTTTGATACTAGCGGGGAATACGAGCAGTACTTC. Amino acid sequence: CASSLFDTSGEYEQYF.